This TCR beta chain was retrieved from a study of T cells in Graves' hyperthyroidism and ophthalmopathy. The length of the CDR3 is 14 residues. Germline V gene data show CDR1 as SSHAT and CDR2 as FNYEAQ (reference sequence). It was RNA transcripts that yielded the amplified TCR beta CDR3 regions. The TCR CDR3 first-round RT-PCR relied on the HTBI primer set. TCRdb redid the calling of the multiplex PCR reads with MiXCR, one entry per CDR3 protein. The sample carries around 420,000 distinct CDR3 sequences, 15% to 17% recorded once. Regarding this clonotype: One end of the junction is discordant with germline, which a read error may explain.

The source of this sequence is a woman aged 18-30 years with Graves' hyperthyroidism. This rearrangement joins TRBV7-7 to TRBJ2-3, with D unclear. The sample comprised blood. The CDR3 DNA is TGTGCTAGCAGCTTAGACCTCAGCACAGATACGCAGTATTTT. This sequence encodes CASSLDLSTDTQYF. Supplemented by reference TRBV7-7 and TRBJ2-3, the full variable domain reads GAGVSQSPRYKVTKRGQDVTLRCDPISSHATLYWYQQALGQGPEFLTYFNYEAQPDKSGLPSDRFSAERPEGSISTLTIQRTEQRDSAMYRCASSLDLSTDTQYFGPGTRLTVL.